This entry lists 23 T cell receptor beta chains sequenced from one sample in a study of blood T cell repertoires in COVID-19. TCRdb keeps only in-frame clones here, not all; method: immunoSEQ multiplex PCR. The top ten clones hold roughly 8.1% of a sample with 110,000 or so clones, 88% of them seen once. The sample comprised peripheral blood. The receptor source for this set is a woman between 65 and 79 years old who had recovered from COVID-19.

The chain links TRBV15 to TRBJ2-3; 7 nucleotides line up with TRBD2. Trimming removed 4 bases from V and 7 bases from J; junction bases left unmatched: 11. Germline lookup yields CDR1 LNHNV and CDR2 YYDKDF (reference sequence). CDR3 length: 15 amino acids. The CDR3 protein is CATSTTRGRVNTQYF. The DNA for the CDR3 is TGTGCCACCAGCACGACCCGGGGGAGGGTAAATACGCAGTATTTT. The complete variable domain, with remaining parts taken from reference TRBV15 and TRBJ2-3, reads DAMVIQNPRYQVTQFGKPVTLSCSQTLNHNVMYWYQQKSSQAPKLLFHYYDKDFNNEADTPDNFQSRRPNTSFCFLDIRSPGLGDTAMYLCATSTTRGRVNTQYFGPGTRLTVL.

The chain joins TRBV7-2 to TRBJ1-3; D is possibly TRBD1 (6 bases). Germline CDR1 reads SGHTA; CDR2 reads FQGNSA. The length of the CDR3 is 15 residues. Trimming removed 3 bases from V and 0 bases from J, with 9 bases in between. The CDR3 DNA follows: TGTGCCAGCAGCTTGACAGGCTCCTCTGGAAACACCATATATTTT. It specifies CASSLTGSSGNTIYF.

In its sample, this clone ranks as medium-sized (0.01 to 0.1%). The chain couples TRBV28 to TRBJ2-5; TRBD2 agrees at 11 bases. Trimming removed 3 bases from V and 1 base from J; junction bases left unmatched: 4. Germline CDR1 is MDHEN and CDR2 is SYDVKM. This CDR3 is 16 amino acids long. Written as DNA, the CDR3 is TGTGCCAGCAGTTTCCTGACTAGCGGGGTCCAAGAGACCCAGTACTTC. Translating it yields CASSFLTSGVQETQYF.

This chain uses TRBV4-2 with TRBJ1-5, with D perhaps TRBD1 (6 bases). Germline-derived CDR1 and CDR2 are LGHNA and YNFKEQ. CDR3 size: 16 residues. Trimming took off 1 base at V and 5 bases at J, with 15 bases between the two ends. CDR3: CASSQGWQGTYQPQHF. In DNA, the CDR3 is TGTGCCAGCAGCCAAGGTTGGCAGGGGACCTATCAGCCCCAGCATTTT.

V gene TRBV28 combines with J gene TRBJ2-7, with 7 bases identical to TRBD2. Germline loops: CDR1 MDHEN, CDR2 SYDVKM. This CDR3 contains 14 residues. The V and J ends lost 7 bases and 1 base, in that order; junction bases with no gene match: 7. CDR3 protein: CASTQVGGSYEQYF. The CDR3 bases are TGTGCCAGCACGCAAGTGGGAGGGTCCTACGAGCAGTACTTC.

V and J are TRBV19 and TRBJ2-5; D is perhaps TRBD2 (5 bases). The CDR3 covers 16 residues. CDR1 and CDR2 (germline): LNHDA, SQIVND (reference sequence). The V end lost 2 bases, the J end lost 3 bases, and 16 bases lay between the germline ends. The CDR3 DNA follows: TGTGCCAGTAGTATATGGGGTTCAAGCGGTAAAGAGACCCAGTACTTC. Protein product: CASSIWGSSGKETQYF.

This chain links TRBV5-1 with TRBJ2-5; 7 positions match TRBD2. V shed 2 bases, J shed 1 base, and the junction held 2 bases outside the gene matches. The germline V gene encodes CDR1 SGHRS and CDR2 YFSETQ. The CDR3 is 14 amino acids. For the CDR3, the DNA is TGCGCCAGCAGCTTTACTAGCGCCCAAGAGACCCAGTACTTC. Its translation is CASSFTSAQETQYF.

The chain carries TRBV3-1 (or the pseudogene TRBV3-2) and TRBJ2-7, with D possibly being TRBD1 (5 bases). Germline CDR1 reads LGHDT; CDR2 reads YNNKEL (reference sequence). The CDR3 spans 14 residues. Trimming removed 1 base at V and 4 bases at J, with 11 bases between. CDR3 nucleotides: TGTGCCAGCAGCCAAGGGGGCCGTGGATACGAGCAGTACTTC. It yields the protein CASSQGGRGYEQYF.

The V gene is TRBV7-9, the J gene TRBJ1-5; TRBD1 aligns across 7 bases. This CDR3 comprises 18 residues. Germline loops: CDR1 SEHNR, CDR2 FQNEAQ (reference sequence). V dropped 1 base and J dropped 0; count of bases not matched to a gene: 9. CDR3 nucleotide sequence: TGTGCCAGCAGCTTAGGACAGGGCGGCGGGTATAGCAATCAGCCCCAGCATTTT. Protein product: CASSLGQGGGYSNQPQHF.

This chain links TRBV28 with TRBJ1-3; D call uncertain. CDR3 length equals 13 residues. Trimming stripped 6 bases from V and 0 bases from J, with 6 bases between. Germline loops: CDR1 MDHEN, CDR2 SYDVKM. CDR3 in amino acids: CASSLNSGNTIYF. CDR3 bases: TGTGCCAGCAGCCTTAACTCTGGAAACACCATATATTTT.

The chain recombines TRBV4-2 with TRBJ2-1; 11 bases are a match to TRBD2. The CDR3 spans 18 residues. The V gene's germline CDR1 is LGHNA and CDR2 YNFKEQ. Trimming cost V 0 bases and J 6 bases; bases outside gene matches: 10. This CDR3 is CASSQDLLSSGRANEQFF. The CDR3 DNA is TGTGCCAGCAGCCAAGACCTCCTTAGTAGCGGGAGGGCCAATGAGCAGTTCTTC.

The chain has TRBV7-2 and TRBJ1-1, with D uncertain. Germline V gives CDR1 SGHTA, CDR2 FQGNSA. The ends were cut back, 11 bases at V and 4 bases at J, with 17 bases in the middle. The CDR3 is 13 residues long. CDR3 DNA sequence: TGTGCCTGGGCGCCGGTCGGATCCACTGAAGCTTTCTTT. Encoded protein: CAWAPVGSTEAFF. The full variable domain, with the rest looked up from reference TRBV7-2 and TRBJ1-1, is GAGVSQSPSNKVTEKGKDVELRCDPISGHTALYWYRQSLGQGLEFLIYFQGNSAPDKSGLPSDRFSAERTGGSVSTLTIQRTQQEDSAVYLCAWAPVGSTEAFFGQGTRLTVV.

This chain connects TRBV5-4 to TRBJ2-3, with D possibly matching TRBD2 (5 bases). Trimming left V 2 bases short and J 0 bases short, with 10 bases between. This CDR3 contains 15 residues. The germline V gene has CDR1 SGHNT and CDR2 YYREEE (reference sequence). The CDR3: CASSLGLESTDTQYF. CDR3 nucleotide sequence: TGTGCCAGCAGCTTAGGACTGGAAAGCACAGATACGCAGTATTTT.

The chain combines TRBV6-5 with TRBJ2-7; 7 bases agree with TRBD1. With V trimmed by 1 base and J by 7 bases, 10 bases remained unmatched. The CDR3 loop spans 15 amino acids. CDR1 and CDR2 (germline): MNHEY, SVGAGI. CDR3 in amino acids: CASSYYRQGVREQYF. CDR3 DNA: TGTGCCAGCAGTTACTATAGGCAGGGGGTGAGGGAGCAGTACTTC.

V gene TRBV6-1 combines with J gene TRBJ1-2, with D possibly TRBD1 on 5 matching bases. Germline V gene lookup returns CDR1 MNHNS and CDR2 SASEGT. This CDR3 contains 15 residues. Between the trimmed V and J ends, which lost 0 bases and 4 bases, there was a span of 12 bases. The CDR3, as DNA: TGTGCCAGCAGTGAAGCTACCCAGGGAGGCTATGGCTACACCTTC. Amino acid sequence: CASSEATQGGYGYTF.

This CDR3 reads CASSPFRGGDVNEQFF. The CDR3, as DNA: TGTGCCAGCTCACCATTCCGGGGGGGCGATGTCAATGAGCAGTTCTTC. This chain joins TRBV18 and TRBJ2-1; 8 nucleotides agree with TRBD2. The V gene end was trimmed by 2 bases and the J gene end by 6 bases; junction bases not matched to a gene: 9. Looked up from germline, CDR1 is KGHSH and CDR2 is LQKENI. This CDR3 has 16 amino acids.

This clone was counted a few times. The chain recombines TRBV7-8 with TRBJ2-7, with D possibly matching TRBD2 (6 bases). V lost 3 bases to trimming and J lost 3 bases, with 6 bases between them. Germline V gene lookup returns CDR1 SGHVS and CDR2 FQNEAQ. This CDR3 has 12 amino acids. The CDR3 loop is CASSFGSYEQYF. CDR3 bases: TGTGCCAGCAGCTTCGGGAGCTACGAGCAGTACTTC.

The rearrangement uses TRBV10-3 and TRBJ1-4; D remains ambiguous. CDR3 length: 12 residues. The germline V gene has CDR1 ENHRY and CDR2 SYGVKD. V lost 3 bases and J lost 5, with 4 bases in between. The CDR3 reads CAISEANEKLFF. The CDR3 nucleotides are TGTGCCATCAGTGAAGCAAATGAAAAACTGTTTTTT.

This chain links TRBV5-4 with TRBJ2-1, with 15 positions matching TRBD2. The V gene end was trimmed by 5 bases and the J gene end by 3 bases; junction bases not matched to a gene: 12. The germline gives CDR1 SGHNT, CDR2 YYREEE (reference sequence). The CDR3 has 19 amino acids. The CDR3 here is CASRTGLAGGPRSYNEQFF. Here the CDR3 DNA reads TGTGCCAGCAGAACAGGACTAGCGGGAGGGCCCAGGAGCTACAATGAGCAGTTCTTC.

This clone showed up just once. The rearrangement links TRBV6-2 or TRBV6-3 to TRBJ2-7, with D possibly matching TRBD2 (5 bases). Trimming took off 6 bases at V and 0 bases at J, with 12 bases between the two ends. The germline V gene has CDR1 MNHEY and CDR2 SVGEGT. There are 14 residues in the CDR3. The CDR3 nucleotides read TGTGCCAGCAGCAAACTAGAGAACTCCTACGAGCAGTACTTC. Translation: CASSKLENSYEQYF.

This clone has a single count. The chain carries TRBV30 and TRBJ2-1; D is possibly TRBD2 (5 bases). Germline CDR1 is GTSNPN and CDR2 is SVGIG (reference sequence). The CDR3 contains 16 residues. Deletions cut 8 bases from V and 0 bases from J, with 20 bases between. CDR3 protein: CAGDSRTPSSYNEQFF. CDR3 coding DNA: TGTGCCGGAGATTCCCGGACTCCAAGCTCCTACAATGAGCAGTTCTTC. The whole variable domain, remainder taken from reference TRBV30 and TRBJ2-1, is SQTIHQWPATLVQPVGSPLSLECTVEGTSNPNLYWYRQAAGRGLQLLFYSVGIGQISSEVPQNLSASRPQDRQFILSSKKLLLSDSGFYLCAGDSRTPSSYNEQFFGPGTRLTVL.

The rearrangement links TRBV30 to TRBJ2-5; no clear D. CDR1 is GTSNPN, CDR2 SVGIG, per germline (reference sequence). Trimming pared 5 bases from V and 4 bases from J, leaving 11 bases between. CDR3 length: 12 amino acids. CDR3 sequence: CAWGPSRETQYF. For the CDR3, the DNA is TGTGCCTGGGGGCCTTCGAGAGAGACCCAGTACTTC.

The DNA for the CDR3 is TGTGCCAGATCGAGTAGCCCAACAGATACGCAGTATTTT. Amino acid sequence: CARSSSPTDTQYF. The rearrangement links TRBV6-5 to TRBJ2-3; D remains unclear. V was clipped by 9 bases and J by 3 bases, with 13 bases between them. Germline V gene lookup returns CDR1 MNHEY and CDR2 SVGAGI. The CDR3 spans 13 residues.